This TCR beta chain stems from a study of T cells in Graves' hyperthyroidism and ophthalmopathy. The wider study: The blood sample was taken at first diagnosis, before treatment began. General study results and limits: Separation of ophthalmopathy from stable hyperthyroidism was achieved by a 13 V-J model. Among thyroid clonotypes expanded above 0.001, most also appeared in blood.

This sample holds PBMCs from about 9.3 ml fresh peripheral blood. This clonotype has a count of ten or more. The antigen remains unidentified. The CDR3 regions of TCR beta were amplified from RNA transcripts. Primed by the HTBI set, a first-round RT-PCR was run on the TCR CDR3. TCRdb passed the multiplex PCR reads through MiXCR, listing each CDR3 protein once. The data show about 600,000 distinct CDR3 sequences, approximately 16% seen once. The V and J ends lost 2 bases and 9 bases, in that order; junction bases with no gene match: 9. The CDR3 contains 16 residues. Germline V gives CDR1 LGHDT, CDR2 YNNKEL (reference sequence).

This TCR came from a woman in her 40s with Graves' ophthalmopathy. The chain is built from TRBV3-1 and TRBJ2-1; 11 bases are shared with TRBD2. Sequencing used blood. CDR3 loop: CASSQLAGGGGVEQFF. CDR3 DNA: TGTGCCAGCAGCCAACTAGCGGGAGGAGGGGGGGTTGAGCAGTTCTTC.